The present T cell receptor beta chain was sequenced within a study of cytomegalovirus exposure and HLA in healthy donors. As for the study in general: An earlier analysis identified 100 million to 130 million unique TCR beta sequences in about 200 million T cells. General study points: Cytomegalovirus-associated TCR beta chains were listed, numbering some 150. Upon later analysis, HLA-associated TCR beta chains proved more clonally expanded than other, equally common chains.

Remarks on this clone: Its cognate antigen is unknown.

The PCR had 60 Vbeta and 13 Jbeta primers. The table came from immunoSEQ multiplex PCR; TCRdb's copy has only in-frame clones and leaves some out. Of some 120,000 clones in the sample, about 79% were seen once. The V gene's germline CDR1 is SGHVS and CDR2 FQNEAQ. This CDR3 spans 18 amino acids. V was clipped by 5 bases and J by 2 bases; unmatched bases: 13. The receptor comes from a man aged 30 to 45 in good health and CMV-seropositive. The chain is built from TRBV7-8 and TRBJ2-5; 11 bases are a match to TRBD2. The sequenced sample consisted of PBMCs. This CDR3 reads CASSPHLIGTSGQETQYF. In DNA form, the CDR3 reads TGTGCCAGCAGCCCCCACCTAATCGGGACTAGCGGACAAGAGACCCAGTACTTC.